This T cell receptor (beta chain) was identified during a study of blood T cell repertoires in COVID-19. Trimming cost V 5 bases and J 0 bases; bases outside gene matches: 7. The CDR3 spans 16 residues. Germline V gives CDR1 SGHNT, CDR2 YYREEE (reference sequence). In the study's own analysis: Amplification with reference gene primers provided the estimates of nucleated cell counts. Method: immunoSEQ multiplex PCR; TCRdb's copy keeps in-frame clones and lacks some. From that table come the V and J calls and clone size; the DNA was used to work out D and trimming. The sample lists about 180,000 clones, about 81% seen once, with 10% to 15% in the top ten. The Seattle site enrolled patients during active infection and followed them longitudinally.

The sequence was obtained from a woman older than 75 with COVID-19, enrolled during active disease. The chain has TRBV5-4 and TRBJ2-5; 10 bases fit TRBD1. Material: peripheral blood. CDR3 residues: CASSKPGQGDQETQYF. In DNA, the CDR3 is TGTGCCAGCAGTAAACCCGGACAGGGGGACCAAGAGACCCAGTACTTC.